This TCR beta chain stems from a study of blood T cell repertoires in COVID-19. Overall study: Spain, Italy and the United States supplied samples that represented acute and convalescent COVID-19. PBMCs, B-cell-depleted T cells, or T cells provided the cDNA or gDNA that made up the material.

Germline lookup yields CDR1 ENHRY and CDR2 SYGVKD. CDR3 length: 15 residues. Trimming shortened V by 5 bases and J by 0 bases, and 11 bases separated the two germline ends. Original methodology: Amplifying reference gene primers gave estimates of nucleated cell counts. Only in-frame clones appear in the TCRdb table, and some are missing; sequencing was by immunoSEQ multiplex PCR. V and J calls plus clone size are reproduced from that table; the DNA served to infer D and trimming. The sample has about 190,000 clones, just under 90% seen once. V is TRBV10-3 and J is TRBJ1-5, with TRBD1 as a possible D gene (6 bases). The TCR sequence derives from a woman between 18 and 29 years old who had recovered from COVID-19. The material sequenced was peripheral blood. The CDR3 spells CAISSGTTSNQPQHF. Here the CDR3 DNA reads TGTGCCATCAGTTCCGGGACAACTAGCAATCAGCCCCAGCATTTT.